This T cell receptor beta chain came from a study of shared clonotypes between healthy human individuals. Study-level background: Each donor's CD8 memory used one plate, CD8 naive two, each CD4 subset three.

For sorted subsets, about 0.2 ug DNA per replicate equaled roughly 30,000 T cell genomes. Assay used: immunoSEQ multiplex PCR; TCRdb lists only in-frame clones, some missing. The table lists 2 million to 3 million clones, over 85% of them singletons. General study findings and limits: Non-shared clonotypes had lower generation probabilities than clonotypes shared by all four sorted-subset donors.

About this clone itself: The antigen remains unidentified.

The CDR3 covers 14 residues. Germline CDR1 reads SGDLS; CDR2 reads YYNGEE. V lost 3 bases, J lost 7 bases, and 14 bases lay in between. The sample consisted of naive CD4+ T cells from PBMCs. The subset was: CD45RA+ positively selected. The chain links TRBV9 to TRBJ2-1; D remains unclear. This receptor was taken from a man in his late teens or twenties in good health. Some clones in this sample may be carry-over from other donors' samples. The CDR3, as DNA: TGTGCCAGCAGCGCGATCAAGGGCAGGAATGAGCAGTTCTTC. This gives the protein CASSAIKGRNEQFF.